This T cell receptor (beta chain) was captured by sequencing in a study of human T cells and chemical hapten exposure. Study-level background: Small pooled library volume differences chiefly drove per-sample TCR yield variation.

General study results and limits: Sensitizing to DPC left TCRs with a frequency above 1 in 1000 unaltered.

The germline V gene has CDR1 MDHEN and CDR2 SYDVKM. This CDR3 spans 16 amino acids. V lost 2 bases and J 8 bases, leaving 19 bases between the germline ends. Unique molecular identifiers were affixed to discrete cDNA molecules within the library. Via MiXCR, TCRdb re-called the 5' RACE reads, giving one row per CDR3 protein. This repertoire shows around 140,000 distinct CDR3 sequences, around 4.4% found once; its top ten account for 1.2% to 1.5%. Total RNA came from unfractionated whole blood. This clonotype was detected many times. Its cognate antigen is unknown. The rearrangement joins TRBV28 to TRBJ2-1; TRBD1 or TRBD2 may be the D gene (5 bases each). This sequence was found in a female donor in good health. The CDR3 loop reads CASSLAAGTVIYEQFF. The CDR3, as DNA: TGTGCCAGCAGTTTAGCGGCCGGGACGGTTATATATGAGCAGTTCTTC.